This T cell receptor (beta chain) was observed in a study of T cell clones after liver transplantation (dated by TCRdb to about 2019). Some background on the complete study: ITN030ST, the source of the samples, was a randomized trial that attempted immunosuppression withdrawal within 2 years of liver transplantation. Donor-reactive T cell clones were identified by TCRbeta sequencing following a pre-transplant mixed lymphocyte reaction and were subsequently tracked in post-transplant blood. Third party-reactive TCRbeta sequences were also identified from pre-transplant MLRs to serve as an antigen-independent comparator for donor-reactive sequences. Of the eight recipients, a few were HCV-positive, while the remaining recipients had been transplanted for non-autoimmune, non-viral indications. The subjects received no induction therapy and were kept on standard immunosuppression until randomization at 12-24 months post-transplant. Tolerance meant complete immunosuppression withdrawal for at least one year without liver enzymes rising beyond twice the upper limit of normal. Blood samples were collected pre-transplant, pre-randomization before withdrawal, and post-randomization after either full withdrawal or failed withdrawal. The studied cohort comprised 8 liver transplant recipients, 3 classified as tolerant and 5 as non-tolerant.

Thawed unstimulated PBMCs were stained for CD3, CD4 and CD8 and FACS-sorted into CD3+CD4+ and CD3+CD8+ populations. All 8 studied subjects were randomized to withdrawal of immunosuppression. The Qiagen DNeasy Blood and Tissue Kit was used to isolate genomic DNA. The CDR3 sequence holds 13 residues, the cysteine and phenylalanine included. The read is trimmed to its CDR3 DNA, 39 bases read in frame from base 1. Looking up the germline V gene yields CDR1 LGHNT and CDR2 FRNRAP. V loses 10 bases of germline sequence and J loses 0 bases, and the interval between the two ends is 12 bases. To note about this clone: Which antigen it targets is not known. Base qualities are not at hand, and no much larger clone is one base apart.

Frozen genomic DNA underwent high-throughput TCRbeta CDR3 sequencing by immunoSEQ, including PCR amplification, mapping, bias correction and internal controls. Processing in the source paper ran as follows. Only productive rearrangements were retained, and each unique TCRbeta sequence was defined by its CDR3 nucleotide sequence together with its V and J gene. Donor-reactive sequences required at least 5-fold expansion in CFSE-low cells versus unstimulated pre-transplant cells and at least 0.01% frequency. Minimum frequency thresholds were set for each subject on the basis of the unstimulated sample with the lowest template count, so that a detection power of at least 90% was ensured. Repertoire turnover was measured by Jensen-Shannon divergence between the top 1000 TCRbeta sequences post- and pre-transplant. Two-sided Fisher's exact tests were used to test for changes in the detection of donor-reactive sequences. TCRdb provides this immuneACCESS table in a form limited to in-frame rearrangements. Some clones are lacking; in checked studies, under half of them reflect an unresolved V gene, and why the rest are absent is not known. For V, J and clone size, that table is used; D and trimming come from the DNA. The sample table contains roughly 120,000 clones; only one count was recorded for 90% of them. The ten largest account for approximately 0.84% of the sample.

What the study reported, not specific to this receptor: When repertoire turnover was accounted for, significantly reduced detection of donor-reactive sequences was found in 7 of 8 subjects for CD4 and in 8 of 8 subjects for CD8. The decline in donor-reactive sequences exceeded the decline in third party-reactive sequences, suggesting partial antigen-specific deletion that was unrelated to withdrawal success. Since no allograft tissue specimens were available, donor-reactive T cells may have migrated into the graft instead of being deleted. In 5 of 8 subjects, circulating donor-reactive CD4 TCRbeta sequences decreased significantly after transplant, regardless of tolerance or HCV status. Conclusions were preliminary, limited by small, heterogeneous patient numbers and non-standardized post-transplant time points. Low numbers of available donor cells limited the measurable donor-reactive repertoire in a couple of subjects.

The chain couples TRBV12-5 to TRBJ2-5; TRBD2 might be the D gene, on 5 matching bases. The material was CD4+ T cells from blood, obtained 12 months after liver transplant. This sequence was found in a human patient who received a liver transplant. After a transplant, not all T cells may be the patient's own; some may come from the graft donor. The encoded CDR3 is CATAGLDQETQYF. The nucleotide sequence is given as TGTGCTACTGCTGGACTGGACCAAGAGACCCAGTACTTC.